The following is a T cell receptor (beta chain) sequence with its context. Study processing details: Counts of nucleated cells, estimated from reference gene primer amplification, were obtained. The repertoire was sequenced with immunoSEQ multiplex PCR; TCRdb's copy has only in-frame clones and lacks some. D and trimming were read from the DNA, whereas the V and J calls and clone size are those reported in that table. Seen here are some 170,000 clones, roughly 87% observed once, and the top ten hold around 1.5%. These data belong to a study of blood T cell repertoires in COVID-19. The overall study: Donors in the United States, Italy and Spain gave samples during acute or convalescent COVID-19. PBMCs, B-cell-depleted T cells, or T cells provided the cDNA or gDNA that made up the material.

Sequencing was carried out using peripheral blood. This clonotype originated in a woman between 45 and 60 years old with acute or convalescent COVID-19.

CDR3 bases: TGCGCCAGCAGCTCGACAGGGGAAGCGAACACTGAAGCTTTCTTT. Its translation is CASSSTGEANTEAFF. This chain uses TRBV5-1 with TRBJ1-1, with 8 nucleotides matching TRBD1. The CDR3 length is 15 residues. Germline V lookup: CDR1 SGHRS, CDR2 YFSETQ. V lost 3 bases to trimming and J lost 1 base; unmatched junction nucleotides: 5.